This T cell receptor (beta chain) was captured by sequencing in a study of human T cells and chemical hapten exposure (dated by TCRdb to 2020 to 2023). A note on the overall study: For sensitization, 2% DPC in acetone was applied to a 2 cm by 2 cm area of upper inner arm skin. Patch testing was performed on the upper back with Finn chambers containing 0.01% DPC, and the patch tests were scored after 6 days according to International Contact Dermatitis Research Group standards. Alopecia areata with under or over 50% scalp involvement, alopecia totalis and alopecia universalis were represented in the patient cohort, which was mostly female. Libraries were pooled for sequencing, and per-sample TCR yields varied mainly because of small differences in library volumes within the pool. Blood samples were taken from patients before sensitization (week 0) and at 2, 6 and about 24 weeks after DPC sensitization. Approximately 30 alopecia patients provided blood for TCR sequencing at one to four time points (pre-sensitization, 2, 6 and 24 weeks). In alopecia patients, the study followed how the peripheral blood TCR repertoire changed in vivo over primary and secondary sensitization to diphenylcyclopropenone (DPC), a hapten. Patients additionally received weekly therapeutic DPC doses to the scalp throughout the roughly 25-week study period. Study-wide findings and limitations: Repeated subsampling changed both the strength of the expansion versus patch-test correlation and the threshold at which that correlation became significant. The number of TCRs above 1 in 1000 frequency did not change with DPC sensitization; there was no evidence of global repertoire structure alterations. All patients had alopecia, a presumed autoimmune disease, so their immune response might differ from that of healthy individuals. Compared with pre-sensitization or healthy control sets, expanded TCRs formed significantly more large CDR3 similarity clusters, which is consistent with antigen-driven responses. The number of PT1 expanded TCRs positively correlated with patch test score, significant at thresholds 8, 16 and 32 but not 4.

This clonotype was picked up many times. Its antigen remains undetermined. The input lacks base qualities; no much larger clone sits a single base away. The library was prepared using RACE. TCRdb names NextSeq 500 as the instrument used. During library preparation, unique molecular identifiers were attached to individual cDNA molecules so that TCRs could be counted quantitatively and reproducibly. Both TCR alpha and TCR beta chains were sequenced from each blood RNA sample. In the paper's pipeline: Samples had a median of approximately 93,000 TCRs, with a range from roughly 20,000 to 690,600. V, J and CDR3 annotation of the TCR reads was carried out using the Decombinator software suite. To make PS versus PT1 abundance plots, every sample was subsampled to the same number of TCRs (28,000). Expanded TCRs were defined as absent before sensitization and observed at least eight times at the 2-week time point. The public reads were quality trimmed at Q25 with fastp and then assembled into clones with MiXCR by TCRdb, keeping productive beta chains. A single entry per CDR3 protein holds the most common genes and DNA from its merged rows. TCRdb, not the authors, supplied the V and J calls. The sample records under 300,000 distinct CDR3 sequences, about 8.6% of which are singletons. Clones ranked in the top ten supply 2.3% of the sample.

The meaning of the sample's time point label: pre-sensitization, week 0. Per the publication, the treatment or condition label means: therapeutic diphenylcyclopropenone sensitization with weekly scalp DPC. At each patch-test visit, blood was drawn before the patch test was applied. Patients were eligible if aged 18 to 70, diagnosed with alopecia and judged suitable for DPC therapy, and pregnant patients were excluded. Total RNA was extracted from unfractionated whole blood that had been collected in Tempus Blood RNA tubes. The sample was whole blood, taken in connection with sensitization to the hapten diphenylcyclopropenone (DPC). The TCR sequence derives from a woman aged 40 to 49 with alopecia areata. Some clones in this sample may be carry-over from other donors' samples.

CDR3 loop: CASSQDLRANEKLFF. The sequence in DNA is TGCGCCAGCAGCCAAGATTTGCGGGCTAATGAAAAACTGTTTTTT. The receptor chain draws on TRBV4-3 and TRBJ1-4, with the D segment identity uncertain. CDR1 LGHNA and CDR2 YSLEER were looked up in the germline V gene. Counted from cysteine to phenylalanine, this CDR3 has 15 amino acids. The retained sequence is limited to the CDR3, 45 bases, with the frame set at the first base. Trimming at the junction amounts to 0 bases on V and 3 bases on J, and the germline ends lie 8 bases apart.